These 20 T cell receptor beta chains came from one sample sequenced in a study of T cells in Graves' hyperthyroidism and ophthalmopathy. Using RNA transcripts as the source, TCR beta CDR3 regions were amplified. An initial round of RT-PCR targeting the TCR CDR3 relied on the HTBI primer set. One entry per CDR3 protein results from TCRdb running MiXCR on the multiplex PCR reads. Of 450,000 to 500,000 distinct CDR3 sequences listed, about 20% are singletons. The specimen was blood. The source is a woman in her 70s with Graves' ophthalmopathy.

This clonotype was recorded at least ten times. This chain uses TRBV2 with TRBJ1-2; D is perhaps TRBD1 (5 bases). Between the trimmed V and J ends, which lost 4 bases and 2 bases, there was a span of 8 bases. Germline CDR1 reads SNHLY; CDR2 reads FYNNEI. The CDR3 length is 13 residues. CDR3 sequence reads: CASSVTENYGYTF. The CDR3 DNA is TGTGCCAGCAGTGTGACAGAGAACTATGGCTACACCTTC.

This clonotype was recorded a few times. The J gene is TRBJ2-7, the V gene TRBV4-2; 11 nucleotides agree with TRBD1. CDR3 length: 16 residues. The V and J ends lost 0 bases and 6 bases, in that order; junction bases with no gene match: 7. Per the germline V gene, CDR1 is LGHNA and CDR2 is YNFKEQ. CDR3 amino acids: CASSQDGGQGDSEQYF. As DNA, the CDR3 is TGTGCCAGCAGCCAAGATGGGGGACAGGGGGATAGCGAGCAGTACTTC.

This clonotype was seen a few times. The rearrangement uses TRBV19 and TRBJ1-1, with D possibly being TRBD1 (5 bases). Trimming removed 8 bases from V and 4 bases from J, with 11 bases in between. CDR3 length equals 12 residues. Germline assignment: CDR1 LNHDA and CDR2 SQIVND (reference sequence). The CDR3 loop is CASSGRSTEAFF. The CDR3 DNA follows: TGTGCCAGTTCAGGGCGCAGCACTGAAGCTTTCTTT.

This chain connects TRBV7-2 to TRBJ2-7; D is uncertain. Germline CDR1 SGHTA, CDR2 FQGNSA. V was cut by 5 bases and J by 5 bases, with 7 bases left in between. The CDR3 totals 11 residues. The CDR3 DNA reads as TGTGCCAGCAGCCCCTTCGACGAGCAGTACTTC. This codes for CASSPFDEQYF.

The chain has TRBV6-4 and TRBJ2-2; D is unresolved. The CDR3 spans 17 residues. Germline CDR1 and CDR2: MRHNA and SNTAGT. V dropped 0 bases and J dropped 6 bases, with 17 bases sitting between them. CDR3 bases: TGTGCCAGCAGTGACTCGAGTTTCAGAATCGGTGCCGGGGAGCTGTTTTTT. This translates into CASSDSSFRIGAGELFF.

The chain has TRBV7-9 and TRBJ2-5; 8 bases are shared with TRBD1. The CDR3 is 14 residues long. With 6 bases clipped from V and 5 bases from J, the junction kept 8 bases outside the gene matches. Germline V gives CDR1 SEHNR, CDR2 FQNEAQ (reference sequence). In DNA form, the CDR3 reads TGTGCCAGCAGACCGCAGGGGGCGGGGGAGACCCAGTACTTC. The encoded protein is CASRPQGAGETQYF.

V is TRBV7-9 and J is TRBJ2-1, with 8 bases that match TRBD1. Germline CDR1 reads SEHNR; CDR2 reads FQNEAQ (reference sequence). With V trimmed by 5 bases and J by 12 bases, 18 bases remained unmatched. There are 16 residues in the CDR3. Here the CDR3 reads CASSRQPGQVSRPQFF. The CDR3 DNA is TGTGCCAGCAGCCGGCAACCGGGACAGGTTTCTCGGCCGCAGTTCTTC.

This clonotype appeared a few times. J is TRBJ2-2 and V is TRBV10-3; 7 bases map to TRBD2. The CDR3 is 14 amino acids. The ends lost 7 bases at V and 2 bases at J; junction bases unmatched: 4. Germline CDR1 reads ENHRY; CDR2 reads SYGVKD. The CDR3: CAIKAGANTGELFF. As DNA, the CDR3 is TGTGCCATCAAGGCGGGAGCTAACACCGGGGAGCTGTTTTTT.

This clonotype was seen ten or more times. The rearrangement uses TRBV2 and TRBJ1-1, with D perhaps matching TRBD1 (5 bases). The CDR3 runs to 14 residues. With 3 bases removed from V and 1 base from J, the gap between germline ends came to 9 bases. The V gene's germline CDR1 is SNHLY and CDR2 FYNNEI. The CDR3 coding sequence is TGTGCCAGCAGTGACTGGACAAAGAACACTGAAGCTTTCTTT. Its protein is CASSDWTKNTEAFF.

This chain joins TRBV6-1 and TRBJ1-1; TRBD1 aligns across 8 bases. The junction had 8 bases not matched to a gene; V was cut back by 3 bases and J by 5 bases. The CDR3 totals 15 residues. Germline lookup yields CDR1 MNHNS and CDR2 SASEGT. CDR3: CASSDLEGQGTEAFF. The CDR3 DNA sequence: TGTGCCAGCAGTGACCTCGAAGGACAGGGAACTGAAGCTTTCTTT.

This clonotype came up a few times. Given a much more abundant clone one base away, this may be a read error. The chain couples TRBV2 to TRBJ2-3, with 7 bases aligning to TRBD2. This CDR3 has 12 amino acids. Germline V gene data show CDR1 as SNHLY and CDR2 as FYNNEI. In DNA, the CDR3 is TGTACCAGCGGGATAAGCACAGATACGCAGTATTTT. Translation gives CTSGISTDTQYF.

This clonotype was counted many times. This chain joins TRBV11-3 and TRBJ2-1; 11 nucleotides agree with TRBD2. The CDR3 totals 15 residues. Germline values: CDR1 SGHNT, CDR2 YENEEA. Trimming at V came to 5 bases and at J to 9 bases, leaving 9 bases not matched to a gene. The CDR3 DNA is TGTGCCAGCAGCCCTTTAGCGGGAGGGCCAGGTGAGCAGTTCTTC. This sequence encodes CASSPLAGGPGEQFF.

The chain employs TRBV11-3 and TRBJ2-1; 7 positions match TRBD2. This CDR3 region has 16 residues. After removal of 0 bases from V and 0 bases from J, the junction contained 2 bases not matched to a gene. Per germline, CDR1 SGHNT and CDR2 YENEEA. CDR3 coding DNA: TGTGCCAGCAGCTTAGATCTAGCGGCCTCCTACAATGAGCAGTTCTTC. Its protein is CASSLDLAASYNEQFF.

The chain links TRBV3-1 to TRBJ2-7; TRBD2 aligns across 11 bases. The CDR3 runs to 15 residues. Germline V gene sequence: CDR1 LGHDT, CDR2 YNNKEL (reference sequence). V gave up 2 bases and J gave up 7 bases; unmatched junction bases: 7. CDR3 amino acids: CASSQWASGGTEQYF. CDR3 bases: TGTGCCAGCAGCCAATGGGCTAGCGGGGGGACGGAGCAGTACTTC.

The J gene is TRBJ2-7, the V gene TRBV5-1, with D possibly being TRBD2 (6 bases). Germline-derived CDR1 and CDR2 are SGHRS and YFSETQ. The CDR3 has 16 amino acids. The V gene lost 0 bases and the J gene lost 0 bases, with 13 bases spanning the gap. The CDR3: CASSLAGAVSSYEQYF. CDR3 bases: TGCGCCAGCAGCTTGGCGGGAGCGGTTAGCTCCTACGAGCAGTACTTC.

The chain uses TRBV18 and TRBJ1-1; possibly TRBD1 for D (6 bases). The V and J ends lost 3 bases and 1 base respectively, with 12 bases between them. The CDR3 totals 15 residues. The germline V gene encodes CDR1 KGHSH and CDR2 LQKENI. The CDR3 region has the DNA TGTGCCAGCTCACCGATTAGGACAGAGAACACTGAAGCTTTCTTT. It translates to CASSPIRTENTEAFF.

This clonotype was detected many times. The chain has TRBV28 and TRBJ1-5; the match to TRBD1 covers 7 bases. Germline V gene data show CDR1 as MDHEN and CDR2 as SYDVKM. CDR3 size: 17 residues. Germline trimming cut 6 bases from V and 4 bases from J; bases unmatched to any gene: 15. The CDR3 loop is CASSYRMGQGENQPQHF. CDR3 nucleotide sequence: TGTGCCAGCAGCTACCGGATGGGGCAGGGGGAGAATCAGCCCCAGCATTTT.

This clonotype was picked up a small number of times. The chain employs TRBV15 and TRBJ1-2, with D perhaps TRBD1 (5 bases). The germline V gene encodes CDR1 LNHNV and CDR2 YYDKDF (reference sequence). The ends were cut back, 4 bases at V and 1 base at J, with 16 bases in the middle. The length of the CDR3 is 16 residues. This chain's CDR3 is CATSKGRQSFNYGYTF. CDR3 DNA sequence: TGTGCCACCAGCAAAGGGCGACAGAGCTTTAACTATGGCTACACCTTC.

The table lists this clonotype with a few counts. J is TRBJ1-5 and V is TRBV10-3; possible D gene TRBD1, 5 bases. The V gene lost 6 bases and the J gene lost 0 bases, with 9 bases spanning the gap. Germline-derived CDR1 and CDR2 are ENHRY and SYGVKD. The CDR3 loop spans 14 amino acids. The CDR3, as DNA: TGTGCCATCAGGAAAGACAGTAGCAATCAGCCCCAGCATTTT. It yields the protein CAIRKDSSNQPQHF.

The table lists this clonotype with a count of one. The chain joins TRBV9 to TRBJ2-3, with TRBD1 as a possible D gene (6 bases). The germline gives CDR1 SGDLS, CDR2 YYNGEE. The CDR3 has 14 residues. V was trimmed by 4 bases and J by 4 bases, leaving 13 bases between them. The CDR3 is CASSLQGWADTQYF. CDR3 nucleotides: TGTGCCAGCAGCTTACAGGGTTGGGCAGATACGCAGTATTTT.